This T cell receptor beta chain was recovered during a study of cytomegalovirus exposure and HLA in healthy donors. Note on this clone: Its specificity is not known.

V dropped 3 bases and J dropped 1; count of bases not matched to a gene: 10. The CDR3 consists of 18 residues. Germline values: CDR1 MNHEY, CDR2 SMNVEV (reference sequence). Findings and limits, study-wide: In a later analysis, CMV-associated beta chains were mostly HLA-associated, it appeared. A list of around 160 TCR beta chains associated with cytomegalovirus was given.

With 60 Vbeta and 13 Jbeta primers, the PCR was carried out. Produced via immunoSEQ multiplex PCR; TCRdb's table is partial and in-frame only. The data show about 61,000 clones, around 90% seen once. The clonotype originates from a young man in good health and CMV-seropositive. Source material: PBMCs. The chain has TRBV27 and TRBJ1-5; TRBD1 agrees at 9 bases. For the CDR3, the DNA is TGTGCCAGCAGTTTCCCCCGGGACAGGGTTGGCAGCAATCAGCCCCAGCATTTT. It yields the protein CASSFPRDRVGSNQPQHF.